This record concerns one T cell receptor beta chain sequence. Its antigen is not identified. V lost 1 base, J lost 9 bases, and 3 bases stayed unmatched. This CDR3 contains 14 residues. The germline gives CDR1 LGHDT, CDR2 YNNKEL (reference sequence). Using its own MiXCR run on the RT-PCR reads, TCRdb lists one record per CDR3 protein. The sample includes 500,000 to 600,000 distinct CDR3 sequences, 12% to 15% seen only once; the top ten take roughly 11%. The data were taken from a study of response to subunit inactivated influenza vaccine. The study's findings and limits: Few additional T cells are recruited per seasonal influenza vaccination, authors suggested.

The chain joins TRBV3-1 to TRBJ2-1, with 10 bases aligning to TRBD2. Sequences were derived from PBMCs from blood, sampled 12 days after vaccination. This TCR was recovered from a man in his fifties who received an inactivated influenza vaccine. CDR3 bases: TGTGCCAGCAGCCAAGTAGCGGGGGGTGGTGAGCAGTTCTTC. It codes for CASSQVAGGGEQFF.